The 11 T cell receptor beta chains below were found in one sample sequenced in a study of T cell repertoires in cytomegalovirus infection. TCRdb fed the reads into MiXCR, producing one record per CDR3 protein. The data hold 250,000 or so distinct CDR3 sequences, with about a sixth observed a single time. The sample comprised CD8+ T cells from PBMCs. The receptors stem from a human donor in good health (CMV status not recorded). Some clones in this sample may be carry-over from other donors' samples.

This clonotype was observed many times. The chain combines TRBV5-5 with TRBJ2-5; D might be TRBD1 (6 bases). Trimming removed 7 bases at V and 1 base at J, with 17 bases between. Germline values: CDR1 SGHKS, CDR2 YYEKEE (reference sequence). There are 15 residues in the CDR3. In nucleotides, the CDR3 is TGTGCCAGCCTTGAACAGGGTGTGGGCCAAGAGACCCAGTACTTC. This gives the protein CASLEQGVGQETQYF.

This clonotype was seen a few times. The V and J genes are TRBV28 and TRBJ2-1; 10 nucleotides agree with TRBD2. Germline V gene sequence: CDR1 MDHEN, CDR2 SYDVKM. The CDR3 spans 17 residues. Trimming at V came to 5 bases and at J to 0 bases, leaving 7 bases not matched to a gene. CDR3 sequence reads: CASSTPLAGPSYNEQFF. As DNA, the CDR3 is TGTGCCAGCAGTACCCCACTAGCGGGGCCCTCCTACAATGAGCAGTTCTTC.

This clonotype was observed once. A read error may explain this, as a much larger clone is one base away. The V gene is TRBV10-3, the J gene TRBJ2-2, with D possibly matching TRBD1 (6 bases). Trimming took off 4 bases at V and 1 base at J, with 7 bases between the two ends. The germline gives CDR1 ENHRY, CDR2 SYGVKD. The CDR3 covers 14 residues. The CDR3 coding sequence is TGTGCCATCAGTGCACAGGGGAACACCGGGGAGCTGTTTTTT. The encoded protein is CAISAQGNTGELFF.

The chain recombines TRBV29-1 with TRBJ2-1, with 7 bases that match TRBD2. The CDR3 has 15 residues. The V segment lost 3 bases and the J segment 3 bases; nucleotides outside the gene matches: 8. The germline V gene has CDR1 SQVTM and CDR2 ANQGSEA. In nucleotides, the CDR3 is TGCAGCGTTGACGTGGTTCTAGCGGTCTACAATGAGCAGTTCTTC. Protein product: CSVDVVLAVYNEQFF.

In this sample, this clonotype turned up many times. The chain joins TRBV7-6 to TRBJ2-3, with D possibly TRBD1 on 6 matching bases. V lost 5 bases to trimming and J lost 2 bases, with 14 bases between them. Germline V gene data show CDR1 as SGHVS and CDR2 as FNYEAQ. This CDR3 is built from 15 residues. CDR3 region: CASSPGVGATDTQYF. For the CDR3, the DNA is TGTGCCAGCAGCCCAGGGGTGGGGGCCACAGATACGCAGTATTTT.

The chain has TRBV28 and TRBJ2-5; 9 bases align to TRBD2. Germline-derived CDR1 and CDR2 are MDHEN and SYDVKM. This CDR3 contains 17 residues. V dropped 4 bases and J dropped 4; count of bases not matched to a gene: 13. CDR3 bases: TGTGCCAGCAGTTCACGCGGGGGGGGCGTTTTAGTAGAGACCCAGTACTTC. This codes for CASSSRGGGVLVETQYF.

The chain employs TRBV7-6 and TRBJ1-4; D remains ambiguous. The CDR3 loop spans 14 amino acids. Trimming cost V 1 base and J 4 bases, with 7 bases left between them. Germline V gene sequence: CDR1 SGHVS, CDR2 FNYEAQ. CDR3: CASSLVSGNEKLFF. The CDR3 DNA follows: TGTGCCAGCAGCTTAGTGTCGGGTAATGAAAAACTGTTTTTT.

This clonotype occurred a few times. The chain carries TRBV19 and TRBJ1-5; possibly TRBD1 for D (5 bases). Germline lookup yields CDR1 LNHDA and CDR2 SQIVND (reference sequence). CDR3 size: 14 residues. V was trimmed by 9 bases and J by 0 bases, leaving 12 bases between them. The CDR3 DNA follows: TGTGCCAGCGGGACTCAGGATAGCAATCAGCCCCAGCATTTT. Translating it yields CASGTQDSNQPQHF.

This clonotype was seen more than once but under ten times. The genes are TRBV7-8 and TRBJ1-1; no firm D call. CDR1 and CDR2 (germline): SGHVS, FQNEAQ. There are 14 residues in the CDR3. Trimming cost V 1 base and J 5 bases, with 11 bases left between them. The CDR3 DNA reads TGTGCCAGCAGCTTAGGGGCCGGCTGGACTGAAGCTTTCTTT. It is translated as CASSLGAGWTEAFF.

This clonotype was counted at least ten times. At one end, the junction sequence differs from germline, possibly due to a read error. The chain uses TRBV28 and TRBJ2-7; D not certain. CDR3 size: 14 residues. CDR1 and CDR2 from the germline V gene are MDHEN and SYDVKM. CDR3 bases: TGTGCCAGCAGTTTAGCGTACGCCTCCTCCGAGCAGTACTTC. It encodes CASSLAYASSEQYF. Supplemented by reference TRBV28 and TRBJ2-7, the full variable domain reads DVKVTQSSRYLVKRTGEKVFLECVQDMDHENMFWYRQDPGLGLRLIYFSYDVKMKEKGDIPEGYSVSREKKERFSLILESASTNQTSMYLCASSLAYASSEQYFGPGTRLTVT.

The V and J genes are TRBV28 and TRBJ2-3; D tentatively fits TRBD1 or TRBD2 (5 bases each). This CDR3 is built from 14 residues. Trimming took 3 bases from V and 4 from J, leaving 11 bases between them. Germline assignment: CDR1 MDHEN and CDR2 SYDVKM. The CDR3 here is CASSFSEGPDTQYF. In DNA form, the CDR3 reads TGTGCCAGCAGTTTTAGCGAGGGGCCAGATACGCAGTATTTT.